The present T cell receptor (beta chain) was sequenced within a study of PD-1 blockade in mismatch repair-deficient tumors. As regards this clone: The target antigen is unknown.

Generated by immunoSEQ multiplex PCR, the TCRdb table keeps only in-frame clones and is missing some. The data hold 39,000 or so clones, with 80% to 85% observed a single time. Broader study findings: Rapid post-treatment expansion, then contraction, generally preceding radiologic response, marked tumor-resident clones.

The starting material was PBMCs, obtained 38 to 40 weeks after starting pembrolizumab. This clonotype was sampled from an adult with mismatch repair-deficient cancer.

CDR3 in DNA: TGTGCCAGCAGCTGGGGACAGGCAAACACTGAAGCTTTCTTT. Its translation: CASSWGQANTEAFF. The chain carries TRBV7-9 and TRBJ1-1; 8 bases are a match to TRBD1. The CDR3 runs to 14 residues. Germline V gene data show CDR1 as SEHNR and CDR2 as FQNEAQ (reference sequence). V lost 4 bases, J lost 2 bases, and 3 bases stayed unmatched.